The following is a T cell receptor beta chain sequence with its context. The record originates from a study of blood T cell repertoires in COVID-19. Study-level background: COVID-19 samples collected from the United States, Italy and Spain covered acute and convalescent phases. T cells, B-cell-depleted T cells, or PBMCs provided the cDNA or gDNA that served as material.

Across about two dozen US areas, participants ranged in age from roughly 18 to 95 years. In the study's own analysis: Estimation of nucleated cell counts was performed using reference gene primer amplification. The method was immunoSEQ multiplex PCR; TCRdb's version includes in-frame clones alone and lacks a portion of them. The V and J calls and clone size come from that table; D and trimming were worked out from the DNA. Here the sample spans roughly 140,000 clones, 70% to 90% being singletons. The J segment lost 7 bases and the V segment lost 5 bases, leaving 9 bases of the junction unmatched. Per the germline V gene, CDR1 is MDHEN and CDR2 is SYDVKM. The CDR3 length is 15 residues.

The specimen sequenced was PBMCs or T cells enriched from blood (not recorded which). The sequence was collected from a woman in her 30s with acute COVID-19. V gene TRBV28 combines with J gene TRBJ2-1; 9 bases align to TRBD1. This CDR3 reads CASSTLGQGINEQFF. The DNA of the CDR3 is TGTGCCAGCAGTACCCTGGGACAGGGAATTAATGAGCAGTTCTTC.